The 8 T cell receptor beta chains reported below all come from one sample, sequenced in a study of T cells in Graves' hyperthyroidism and ophthalmopathy. RNA transcripts gave rise to amplified TCR beta CDR3 regions. The HTBI primer set was used in a first-round RT-PCR of the TCR CDR3. Using its own MiXCR run on the multiplex PCR reads, TCRdb lists one record per CDR3 protein. The table lists 380,000 or so distinct CDR3 sequences, approximately 15% of them singletons. What was sequenced was blood. These receptors were obtained from a woman aged 25 to 45 with Graves' hyperthyroidism.

This clonotype has a handful of counts. A read error may be the cause here, since a much bigger clone is one base away. The chain combines TRBV7-8 with TRBJ2-7; no definite D call. Germline values: CDR1 SGHVS, CDR2 FQNEAQ. The CDR3 extends over 16 amino acids. In nucleotides, the CDR3 is TGTGCCAGCACCCTAAGGACCAGAGGTAGGGCCTACGAGCAGCACTTC. Protein product: CASTLRTRGRAYEQHF.

The chain has TRBV9 and TRBJ2-1; no clear D gene. V lost 4 bases, J lost 7 bases, and 12 bases lay in between. The CDR3 is 13 residues long. CDR1 and CDR2 (germline): SGDLS, YYNGEE. CDR3 DNA: TGTGCCAGCAGCCCCGATCTACGAAATGAGCAGTTCTTC. This translates into CASSPDLRNEQFF. The full variable domain, completed using reference TRBV9 and TRBJ2-1, is DSGVTQTPKHLITATGQRVTLRCSPRSGDLSVYWYQQSLDQGLQFLIQYYNGEERAKGNILERFSAQQFPDLHSELNLSSLELGDSALYFCASSPDLRNEQFFGPGTRLTVL.

The chain links TRBV12-3 or TRBV12-4 to TRBJ2-4, with D possibly matching TRBD2 (7 bases). The length of the CDR3 is 13 residues. V dropped 5 bases and J dropped 7 bases, with 12 bases sitting between them. The CDR3 DNA sequence: TGTGCCAGCAGTGGGGGGGGGCCGAACATTCAGTACTTC. Residues: CASSGGGPNIQYF.

The J gene is TRBJ1-2, the V gene TRBV9; D gene unclear. V was cut by 0 bases and J by 0 bases, with 18 bases left in between. Germline CDR1 reads SGDLS; CDR2 reads YYNGEE. The CDR3 has 18 residues. The CDR3 nucleotides read TGTGCCAGCAGCGTAGAAGTTTTGCGGGAGGGCCCTAACTATGGCTACACCTTC. The encoded protein is CASSVEVLREGPNYGYTF.

This clonotype was seen many times. The chain is built from TRBV24-1 and TRBJ2-5; perhaps TRBD2 as D (5 bases). The CDR3 has 15 residues. Deletions cut 4 bases from V and 7 bases from J, with 18 bases between. Per germline, CDR1 KGHDR and CDR2 SFDVKD. The CDR3 nucleotides read TGTGCCACCAGTGAGCCCGGCCCCGGGGTCGGGACCCAGTACTTC. Residues: CATSEPGPGVGTQYF.

This clonotype was detected only a few times. This chain connects TRBV3-1 to TRBJ2-5, with D possibly TRBD2 on 6 matching bases. Trimming removed 0 bases from V and 2 bases from J, with 16 bases in between. There are 17 residues in the CDR3. Germline V gene data show CDR1 as LGHDT and CDR2 as YNNKEL (reference sequence). The CDR3 nucleotides are TGTGCCAGCAGCCAAGATATACGGGAGTTATCACAAGAGACCCAGTACTTC. Encoded protein: CASSQDIRELSQETQYF.

In its sample, this clonotype was seen many times. The J gene is TRBJ1-1, the V gene TRBV30; D gene ambiguous. CDR3 length: 12 residues. Germline V lookup: CDR1 GTSNPN, CDR2 SVGIG (reference sequence). Trimming left V 4 bases short and J 3 bases short, with 9 bases between. The DNA for the CDR3 is TGTGCCTGGAAATCCCTAGACACTGAAGCTTTCTTT. Amino acid sequence: CAWKSLDTEAFF.

This clonotype was recorded a few times. The chain joins TRBV12-3 or TRBV12-4 to TRBJ2-6; TRBD1 is a possible D gene (5 bases). Trimming removed 7 bases at V and 1 base at J, with 11 bases between. The CDR3 loop spans 15 amino acids. The DNA for the CDR3 is TGTGCCAGCACCTCTCCAGGGTCTGGGGCCAACGTCCTGACTTTC. It yields the protein CASTSPGSGANVLTF.